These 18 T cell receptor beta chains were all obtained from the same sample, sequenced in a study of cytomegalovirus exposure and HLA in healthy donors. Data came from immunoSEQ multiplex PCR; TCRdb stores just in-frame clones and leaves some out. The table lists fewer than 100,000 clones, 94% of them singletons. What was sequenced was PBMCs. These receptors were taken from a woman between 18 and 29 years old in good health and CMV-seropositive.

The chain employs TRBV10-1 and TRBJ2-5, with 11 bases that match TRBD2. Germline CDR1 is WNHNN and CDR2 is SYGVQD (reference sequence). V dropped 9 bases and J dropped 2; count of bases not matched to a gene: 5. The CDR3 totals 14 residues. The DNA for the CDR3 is TGCGCCAGACTGGGACTAGCGGTACAAGAGACCCAGTACTTC. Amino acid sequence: CARLGLAVQETQYF.

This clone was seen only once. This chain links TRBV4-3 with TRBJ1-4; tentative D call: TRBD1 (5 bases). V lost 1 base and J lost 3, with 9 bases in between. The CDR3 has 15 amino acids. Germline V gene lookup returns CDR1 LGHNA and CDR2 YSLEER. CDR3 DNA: TGCGCCAGCAGCCAAGGGACAAGGGCTAATGAAAAACTGTTTTTT. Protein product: CASSQGTRANEKLFF.

Written as DNA, the CDR3 is TGTGCCAGCAGTTTAATTATCGACTGGACAGGGGGCGGTGGCTACACCTTC. Encoded protein: CASSLIIDWTGGGGYTF. The chain recombines TRBV28 with TRBJ1-2; 11 bases fit TRBD1. V was pared by 2 bases and J by 7 bases, with 12 bases of the junction left unmatched. This CDR3 is built from 17 residues. The germline CDR1 and CDR2 sequences are MDHEN and SYDVKM.

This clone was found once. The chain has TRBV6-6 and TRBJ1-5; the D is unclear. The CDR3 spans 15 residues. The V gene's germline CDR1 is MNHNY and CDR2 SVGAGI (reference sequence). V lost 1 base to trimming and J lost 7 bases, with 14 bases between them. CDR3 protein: CASSYYTTVGQPQHF. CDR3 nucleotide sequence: TGTGCCAGCAGTTACTACACGACCGTCGGGCAGCCCCAGCATTTT.

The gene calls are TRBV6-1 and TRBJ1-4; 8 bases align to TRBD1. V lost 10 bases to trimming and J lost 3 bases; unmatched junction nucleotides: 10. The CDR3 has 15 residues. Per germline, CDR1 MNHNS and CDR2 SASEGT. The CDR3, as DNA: TGTGCCACCACCTTAGACAGGGGAGCTAATGAAAAACTGTTTTTT. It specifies CATTLDRGANEKLFF.

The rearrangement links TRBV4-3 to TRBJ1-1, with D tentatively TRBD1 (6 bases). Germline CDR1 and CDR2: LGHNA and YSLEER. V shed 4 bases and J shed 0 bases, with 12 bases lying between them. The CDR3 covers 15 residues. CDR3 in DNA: TGCGCCAGCAGCCGGACTGACAGGCTGAACACTGAAGCTTTCTTT. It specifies CASSRTDRLNTEAFF.

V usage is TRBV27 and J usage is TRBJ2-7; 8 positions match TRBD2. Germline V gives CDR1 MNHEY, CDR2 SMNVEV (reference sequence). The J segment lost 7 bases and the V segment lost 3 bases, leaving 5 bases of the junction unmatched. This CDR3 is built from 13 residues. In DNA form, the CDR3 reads TGTGCCAGCAGTTTTATGATAGCGGGGGAGCAGTACTTC. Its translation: CASSFMIAGEQYF.

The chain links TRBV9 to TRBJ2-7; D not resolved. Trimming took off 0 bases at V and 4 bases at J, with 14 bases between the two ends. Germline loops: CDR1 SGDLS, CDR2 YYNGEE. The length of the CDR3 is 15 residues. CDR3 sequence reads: CASSVEASLGYEQYF. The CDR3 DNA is TGTGCCAGCAGCGTAGAGGCCTCCCTCGGGTACGAGCAGTACTTC. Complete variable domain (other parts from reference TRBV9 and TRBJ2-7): DSGVTQTPKHLITATGQRVTLRCSPRSGDLSVYWYQQSLDQGLQFLIQYYNGEERAKGNILERFSAQQFPDLHSELNLSSLELGDSALYFCASSVEASLGYEQYFGPGTRLTVT.

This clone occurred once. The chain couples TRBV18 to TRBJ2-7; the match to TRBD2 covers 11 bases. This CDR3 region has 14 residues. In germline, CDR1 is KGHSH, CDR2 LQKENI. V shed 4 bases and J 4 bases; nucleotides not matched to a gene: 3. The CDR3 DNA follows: TGTGCCAGCTCACAGACTAGCGGGATTTACGAGCAGTACTTC. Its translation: CASSQTSGIYEQYF. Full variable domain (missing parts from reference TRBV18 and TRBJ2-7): NAGVMQNPRHLVRRRGQEARLRCSPMKGHSHVYWYRQLPEEGLKFMVYLQKENIIDESGMPKERFSAEFPKEGPSILRIQQVVRGDSAAYFCASSQTSGIYEQYFGPGTRLTVT.

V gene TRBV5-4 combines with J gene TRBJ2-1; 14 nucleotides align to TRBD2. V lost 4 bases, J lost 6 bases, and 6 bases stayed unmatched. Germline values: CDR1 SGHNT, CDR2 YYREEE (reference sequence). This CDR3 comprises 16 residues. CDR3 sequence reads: CASSTRTSGRINEQFF. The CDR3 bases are TGTGCCAGCAGCACTCGGACTAGCGGGAGGATCAATGAGCAGTTCTTC.

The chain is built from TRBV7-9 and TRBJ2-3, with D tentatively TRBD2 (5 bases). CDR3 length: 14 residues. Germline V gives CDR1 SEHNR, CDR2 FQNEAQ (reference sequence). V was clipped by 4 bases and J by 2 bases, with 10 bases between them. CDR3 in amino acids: CASSSLADTDTQYF. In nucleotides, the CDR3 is TGTGCCAGCAGCTCGCTAGCAGACACAGATACGCAGTATTTT.

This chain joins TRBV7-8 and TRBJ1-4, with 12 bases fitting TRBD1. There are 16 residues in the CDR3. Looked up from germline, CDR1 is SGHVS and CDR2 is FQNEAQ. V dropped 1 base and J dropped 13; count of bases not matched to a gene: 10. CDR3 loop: CASSLDRDRGRMGLFF. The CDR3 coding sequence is TGTGCCAGCAGCTTAGATCGGGACAGGGGGCGCATGGGACTGTTTTTT.

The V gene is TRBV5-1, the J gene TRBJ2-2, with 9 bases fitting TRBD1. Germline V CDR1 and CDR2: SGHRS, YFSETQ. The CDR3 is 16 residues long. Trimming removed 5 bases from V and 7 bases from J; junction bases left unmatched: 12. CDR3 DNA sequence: TGCGCCAGCAGGCCTACAGGGGGCCTAGGCGGCGGGGAGCTGTTTTTT. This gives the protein CASRPTGGLGGGELFF.

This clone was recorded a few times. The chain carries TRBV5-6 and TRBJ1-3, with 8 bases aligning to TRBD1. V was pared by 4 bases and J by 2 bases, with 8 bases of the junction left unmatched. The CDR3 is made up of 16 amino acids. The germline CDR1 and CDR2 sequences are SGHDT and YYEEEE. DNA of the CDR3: TGTGCCAGCAGCGGATGGGGCAGGGGGCCTGGAAACACCATATATTTT. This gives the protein CASSGWGRGPGNTIYF.

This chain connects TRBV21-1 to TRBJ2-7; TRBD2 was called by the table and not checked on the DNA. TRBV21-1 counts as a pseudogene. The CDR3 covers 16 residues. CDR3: CASSTRTAASSYEQYF. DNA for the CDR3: TGTGCCAGCAGCACGCGCACAGCGGCTAGTTCCTACGAGCAGTACTTC.

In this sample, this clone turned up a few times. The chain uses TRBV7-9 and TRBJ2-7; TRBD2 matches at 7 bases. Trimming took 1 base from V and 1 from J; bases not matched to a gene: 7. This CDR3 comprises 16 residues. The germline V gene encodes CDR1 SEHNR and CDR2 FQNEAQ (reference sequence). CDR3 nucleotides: TGTGCCAGCAGCTTAGTGGTCGGCGGGGGTTCCTACGAGCAGTACTTC. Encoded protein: CASSLVVGGGSYEQYF.

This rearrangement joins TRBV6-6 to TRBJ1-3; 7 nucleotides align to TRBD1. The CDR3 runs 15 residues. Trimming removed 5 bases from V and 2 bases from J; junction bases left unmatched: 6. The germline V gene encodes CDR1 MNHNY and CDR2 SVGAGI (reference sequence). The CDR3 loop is CASSPEQGPGNTIYF. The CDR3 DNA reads TGTGCCAGCAGTCCTGAACAGGGGCCTGGAAACACCATATATTTT.

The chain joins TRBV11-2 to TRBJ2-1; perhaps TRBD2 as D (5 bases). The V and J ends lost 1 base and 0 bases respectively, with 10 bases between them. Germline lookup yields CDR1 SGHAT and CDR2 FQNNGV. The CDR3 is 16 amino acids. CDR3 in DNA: TGTGCCAGCAGCTTAGTTGCGGGCAGCTCCTACAATGAGCAGTTCTTC. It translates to CASSLVAGSSYNEQFF. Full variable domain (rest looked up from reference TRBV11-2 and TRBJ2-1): EAGVAQSPRYKIIEKRQSVAFWCNPISGHATLYWYQQILGQGPKLLIQFQNNGVVDDSQLPKDRFSAERLKGVDSTLKIQPAKLEDSAVYLCASSLVAGSSYNEQFFGPGTRLTVL.